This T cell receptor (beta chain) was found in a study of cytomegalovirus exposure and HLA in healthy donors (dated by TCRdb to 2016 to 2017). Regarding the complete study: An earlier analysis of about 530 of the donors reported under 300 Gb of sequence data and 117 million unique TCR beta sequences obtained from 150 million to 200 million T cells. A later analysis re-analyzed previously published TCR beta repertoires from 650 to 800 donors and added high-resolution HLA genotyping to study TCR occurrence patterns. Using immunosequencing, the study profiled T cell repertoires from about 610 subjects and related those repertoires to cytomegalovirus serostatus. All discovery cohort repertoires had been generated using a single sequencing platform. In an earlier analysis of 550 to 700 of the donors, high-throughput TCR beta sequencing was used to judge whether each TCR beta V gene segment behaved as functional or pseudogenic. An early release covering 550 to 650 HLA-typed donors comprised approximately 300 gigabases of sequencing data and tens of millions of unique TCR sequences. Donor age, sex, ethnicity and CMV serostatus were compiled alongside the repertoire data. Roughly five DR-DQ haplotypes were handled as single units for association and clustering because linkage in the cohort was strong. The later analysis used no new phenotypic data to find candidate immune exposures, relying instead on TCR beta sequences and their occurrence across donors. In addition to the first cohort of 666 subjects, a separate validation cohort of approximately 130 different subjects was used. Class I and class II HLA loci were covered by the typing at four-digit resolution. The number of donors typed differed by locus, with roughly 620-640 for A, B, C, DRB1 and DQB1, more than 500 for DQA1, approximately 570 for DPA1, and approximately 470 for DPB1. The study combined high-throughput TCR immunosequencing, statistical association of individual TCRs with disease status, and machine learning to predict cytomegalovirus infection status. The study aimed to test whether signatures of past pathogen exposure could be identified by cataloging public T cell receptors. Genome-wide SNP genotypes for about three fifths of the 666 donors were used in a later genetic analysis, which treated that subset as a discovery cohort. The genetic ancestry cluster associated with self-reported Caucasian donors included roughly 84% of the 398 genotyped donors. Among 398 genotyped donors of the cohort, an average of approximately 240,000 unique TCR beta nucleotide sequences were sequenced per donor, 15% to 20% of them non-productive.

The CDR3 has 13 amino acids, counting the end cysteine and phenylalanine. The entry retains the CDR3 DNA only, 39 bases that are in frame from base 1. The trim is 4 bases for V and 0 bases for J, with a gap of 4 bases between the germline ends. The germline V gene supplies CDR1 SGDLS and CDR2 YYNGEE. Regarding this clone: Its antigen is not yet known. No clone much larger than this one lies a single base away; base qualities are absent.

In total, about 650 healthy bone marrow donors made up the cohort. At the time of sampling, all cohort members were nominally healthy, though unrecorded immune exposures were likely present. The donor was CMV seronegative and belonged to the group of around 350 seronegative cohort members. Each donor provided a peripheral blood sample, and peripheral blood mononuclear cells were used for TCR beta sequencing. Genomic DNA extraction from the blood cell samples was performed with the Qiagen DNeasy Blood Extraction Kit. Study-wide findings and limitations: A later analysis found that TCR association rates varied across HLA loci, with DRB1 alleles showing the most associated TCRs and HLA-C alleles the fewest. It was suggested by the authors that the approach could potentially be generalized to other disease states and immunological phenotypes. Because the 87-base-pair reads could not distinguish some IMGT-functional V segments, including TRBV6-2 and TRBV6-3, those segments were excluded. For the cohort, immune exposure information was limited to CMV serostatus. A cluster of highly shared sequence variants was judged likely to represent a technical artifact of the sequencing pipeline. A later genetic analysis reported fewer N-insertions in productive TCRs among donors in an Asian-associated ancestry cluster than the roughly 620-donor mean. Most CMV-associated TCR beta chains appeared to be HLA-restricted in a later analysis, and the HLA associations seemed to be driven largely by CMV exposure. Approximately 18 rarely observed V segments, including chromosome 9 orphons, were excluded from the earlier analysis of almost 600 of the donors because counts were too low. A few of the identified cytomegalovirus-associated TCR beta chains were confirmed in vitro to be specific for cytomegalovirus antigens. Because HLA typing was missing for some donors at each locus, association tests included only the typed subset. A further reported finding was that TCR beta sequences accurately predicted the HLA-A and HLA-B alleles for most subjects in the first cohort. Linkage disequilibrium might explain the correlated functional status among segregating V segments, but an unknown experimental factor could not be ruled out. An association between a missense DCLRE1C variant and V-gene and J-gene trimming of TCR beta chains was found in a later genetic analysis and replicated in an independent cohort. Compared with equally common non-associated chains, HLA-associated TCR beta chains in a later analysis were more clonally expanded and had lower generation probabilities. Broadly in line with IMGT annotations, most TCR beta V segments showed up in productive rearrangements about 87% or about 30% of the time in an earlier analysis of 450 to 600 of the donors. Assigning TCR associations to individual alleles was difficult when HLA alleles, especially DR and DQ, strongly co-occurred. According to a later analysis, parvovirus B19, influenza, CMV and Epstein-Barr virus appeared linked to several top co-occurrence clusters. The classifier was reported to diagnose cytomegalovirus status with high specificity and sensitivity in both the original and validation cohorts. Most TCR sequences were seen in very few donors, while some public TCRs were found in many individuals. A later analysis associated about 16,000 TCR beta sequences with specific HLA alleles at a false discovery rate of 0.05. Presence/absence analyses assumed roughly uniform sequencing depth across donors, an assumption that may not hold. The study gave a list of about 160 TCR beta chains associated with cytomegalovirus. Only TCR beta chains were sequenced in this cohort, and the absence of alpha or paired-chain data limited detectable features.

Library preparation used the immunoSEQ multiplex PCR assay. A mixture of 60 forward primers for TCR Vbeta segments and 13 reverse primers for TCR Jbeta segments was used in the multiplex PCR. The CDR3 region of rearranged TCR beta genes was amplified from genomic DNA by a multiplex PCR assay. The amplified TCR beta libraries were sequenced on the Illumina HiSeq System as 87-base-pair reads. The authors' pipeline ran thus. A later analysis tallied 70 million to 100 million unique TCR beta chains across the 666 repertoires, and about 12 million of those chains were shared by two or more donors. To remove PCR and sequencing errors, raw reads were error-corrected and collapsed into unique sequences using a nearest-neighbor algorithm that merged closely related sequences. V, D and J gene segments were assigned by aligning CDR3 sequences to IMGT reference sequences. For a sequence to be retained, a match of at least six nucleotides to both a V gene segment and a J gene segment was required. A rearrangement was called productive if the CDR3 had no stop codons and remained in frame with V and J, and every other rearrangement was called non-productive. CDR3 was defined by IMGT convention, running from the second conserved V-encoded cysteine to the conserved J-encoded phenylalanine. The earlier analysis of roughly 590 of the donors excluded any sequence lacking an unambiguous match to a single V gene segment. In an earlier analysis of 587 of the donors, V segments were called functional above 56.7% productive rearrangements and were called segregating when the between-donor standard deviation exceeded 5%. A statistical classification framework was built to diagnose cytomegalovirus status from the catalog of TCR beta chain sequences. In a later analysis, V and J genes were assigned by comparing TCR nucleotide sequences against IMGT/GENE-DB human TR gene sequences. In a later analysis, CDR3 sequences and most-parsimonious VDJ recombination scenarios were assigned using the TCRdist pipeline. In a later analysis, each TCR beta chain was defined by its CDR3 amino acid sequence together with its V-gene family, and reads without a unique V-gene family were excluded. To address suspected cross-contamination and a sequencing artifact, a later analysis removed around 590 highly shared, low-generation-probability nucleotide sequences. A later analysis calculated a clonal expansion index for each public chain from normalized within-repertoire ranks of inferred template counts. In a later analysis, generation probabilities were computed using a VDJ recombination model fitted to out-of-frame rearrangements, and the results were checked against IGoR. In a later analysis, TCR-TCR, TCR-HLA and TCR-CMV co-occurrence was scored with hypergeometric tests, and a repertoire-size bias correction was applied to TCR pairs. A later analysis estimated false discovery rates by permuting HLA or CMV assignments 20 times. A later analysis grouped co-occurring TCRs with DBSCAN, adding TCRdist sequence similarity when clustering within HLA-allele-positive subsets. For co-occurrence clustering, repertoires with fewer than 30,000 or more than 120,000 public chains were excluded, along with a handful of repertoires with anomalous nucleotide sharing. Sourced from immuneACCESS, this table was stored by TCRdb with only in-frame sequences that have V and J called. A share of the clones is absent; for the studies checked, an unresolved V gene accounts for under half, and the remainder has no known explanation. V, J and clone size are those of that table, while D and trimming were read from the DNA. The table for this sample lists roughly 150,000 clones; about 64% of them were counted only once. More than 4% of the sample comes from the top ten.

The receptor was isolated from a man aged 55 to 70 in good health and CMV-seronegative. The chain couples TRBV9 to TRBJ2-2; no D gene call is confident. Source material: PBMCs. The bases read TGTGCCAGCAGCTTCGCGAACACCGGGGAGCTGTTTTTT. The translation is CASSFANTGELFF.